Following are 30 T cell receptor beta chains from one sample sequenced in a study of regulatory T cells. Study-level points and caveats: Hydrophobic residues at CDR3 positions 6 and 7 were enriched in conventional CD4+ T cells of CD3G-deficient patients.

The primer mix had 52 TRBV and 13 TRBJ primers. TCRdb keeps only in-frame clones here, not all; method: immunoSEQ multiplex PCR. The sample lists over 25,000 clones, over 90% occurring once. Their recognized antigens are unknown. Sequencing was performed on conventional CD4+ T cells sorted from blood. These receptors all come from a child under 10 years old with CD3G deficiency.

For the CDR3, the DNA is TGCGCCAGCAGCTTGGCCCCAGGAAACATTCAGTACTTC. Its protein product is CASSLAPGNIQYF. The chain has TRBV5-1 and TRBJ2-4; D unresolved. The CDR3 extends over 13 amino acids. Trimming pared 0 bases from V and 6 bases from J, leaving 7 bases between. Germline V gene sequence: CDR1 SGHRS, CDR2 YFSETQ.

The gene calls are TRBV5-5 and TRBJ2-3; D uncertain. Trimming took off 3 bases at V and 2 bases at J, with 4 bases between the two ends. The CDR3 length is 12 residues. CDR1 and CDR2 (germline): SGHKS, YYEKEE (reference sequence). The CDR3 reads CASSSITDTQYF. Written as DNA, the CDR3 is TGTGCCAGCAGCTCGATCACAGATACGCAGTATTTT.

The rearrangement links TRBV7-2 to TRBJ2-3, with 7 bases aligning to TRBD2. V was clipped by 5 bases and J by 3 bases; unmatched bases: 14. Germline CDR1 reads SGHTA; CDR2 reads FQGNSA. The CDR3 totals 17 residues. CDR3 nucleotides: TGTGCCAGCAGCCGAGCGTTTGGAGCGGGATTGACAGATACGCAGTATTTT. Its translation is CASSRAFGAGLTDTQYF.

The J gene is TRBJ2-3, the V gene TRBV5-5; 8 bases are shared with TRBD2. The CDR3 loop spans 15 amino acids. J was trimmed by 7 bases and V by 1 base; bases with no gene match: 8. Germline V gives CDR1 SGHKS, CDR2 YYEKEE (reference sequence). The CDR3 coding sequence is TGTGCCAGCAGCTTGCGAGCGGGAGCGGGAAATACGCAGTATTTT. Its translation is CASSLRAGAGNTQYF.

The chain is built from TRBV5-1 and TRBJ2-7; 11 bases line up with TRBD2. The V segment lost 0 bases and the J segment 3 bases; nucleotides outside the gene matches: 2. The germline V gene encodes CDR1 SGHRS and CDR2 YFSETQ. This CDR3 is 15 amino acids long. This chain's CDR3 is CASSLGTSGHYEQYF. DNA for the CDR3: TGCGCCAGCAGCTTGGGGACTAGCGGGCACTACGAGCAGTACTTC.

This chain links TRBV7-8 with TRBJ2-1; possible D gene TRBD2, 6 bases. The germline CDR1 and CDR2 sequences are SGHVS and FQNEAQ. The V gene lost 2 bases and the J gene lost 9 bases, with 14 bases spanning the gap. The CDR3 consists of 14 residues. The CDR3 bases are TGTGCCAGCAGCTTATGGGGTCCCGGGGGTGAGCAGTTCTTC. This encodes CASSLWGPGGEQFF.

This clone has a single count. The chain recombines TRBV21-1 with TRBJ2-1; the table's TRBD1 call for D was not verified on the DNA. TRBV21-1 is a pseudogene locus. This CDR3 spans 21 amino acids. Here the CDR3 reads CASSKWKTTGGVPKSYNEQFF. The CDR3 nucleotides are TGTGCCAGCAGCAAGTGGAAAACAACAGGGGGCGTACCGAAGTCCTACAATGAGCAGTTCTTC.

The J gene is TRBJ2-5, the V gene TRBV18; 10 bases are shared with TRBD2. CDR3 length: 19 amino acids. V lost 2 bases and J lost 3; bases outside the gene matches: 15. In germline, CDR1 is KGHSH, CDR2 LQKENI. In nucleotides, the CDR3 is TGTGCCAGCTCACCAGAAGCGGGAAGGGGGACTAGCGCCGAAGAGACCCAGTACTTC. This translates into CASSPEAGRGTSAEETQYF.

The gene calls are TRBV10-3 and TRBJ2-1, with 8 bases aligning to TRBD2. In germline, CDR1 is ENHRY, CDR2 SYGVKD. V lost 10 bases and J lost 1; bases outside the gene matches: 6. The CDR3 extends over 14 amino acids. The DNA for the CDR3 is TGTGCCACGAGTATAGCGGGATCCTACAATGAGCAGTTCTTC. This translates into CATSIAGSYNEQFF.

V and J are TRBV5-1 and TRBJ1-2; D is perhaps TRBD1 (6 bases). The CDR3 has 16 residues. Trimming shortened V by 0 bases and J by 5 bases, and 17 bases separated the two germline ends. Germline V gene data show CDR1 as SGHRS and CDR2 as YFSETQ. CDR3 loop: CASSLGSPGVVYGYTF. CDR3 nucleotides: TGCGCCAGCAGCTTGGGTTCGCCAGGGGTTGTGTATGGCTACACCTTC. The full variable domain, with the rest looked up from reference TRBV5-1 and TRBJ1-2, is KAGVTQTPRYLIKTRGQQVTLSCSPISGHRSVSWYQQTPGQGLQFLFEYFSETQRNKGNFPGRFSGRQFSNSRSEMNVSTLELGDSALYLCASSLGSPGVVYGYTFGSGTRLTVV.

This clone was seen a handful of times. The V call is TRBV7-9, the J call TRBJ2-3, with TRBD1 matching 7 bases. The CDR3 consists of 15 residues. Germline-derived CDR1 and CDR2 are SEHNR and FQNEAQ (reference sequence). V lost 1 base, J lost 2 bases, and 3 bases stayed unmatched. The CDR3 DNA sequence: TGTGCCAGCAGCTTAGGACAGGGTACCACAGATACGCAGTATTTT. Translating gives CASSLGQGTTDTQYF. Supplemented by reference TRBV7-9 and TRBJ2-3, the full variable domain reads DTGVSQNPRHKITKRGQNVTFRCDPISEHNRLYWYRQTLGQGPEFLTYFQNEAQLEKSRLLSDRFSAERPKGSFSTLEIQRTEQGDSAMYLCASSLGQGTTDTQYFGPGTRLTVL.

J is TRBJ2-7 and V is TRBV5-1, with unresolved D. Germline V lookup: CDR1 SGHRS, CDR2 YFSETQ. This CDR3 contains 14 residues. The germline V and J ends were trimmed by 7 bases and 6 bases, with 20 bases remaining between them. The CDR3 DNA reads as TGCGCCAGCGGTCCTTCCTCCCCTACCGGCGAGCAGTACTTC. Translation gives CASGPSSPTGEQYF.

This clone has a single count. The chain has TRBV18 and TRBJ2-1; 10 bases match TRBD2. Per the germline V gene, CDR1 is KGHSH and CDR2 is LQKENI. V shed 3 bases, J shed 3 bases, and the junction held 2 bases outside the gene matches. The length of the CDR3 is 15 residues. CDR3 residues: CASSPSGRFYNEQFF. CDR3 bases: TGTGCCAGCTCACCTAGCGGGAGGTTCTACAATGAGCAGTTCTTC.

The rearrangement joins TRBV28 to TRBJ1-2; 7 nucleotides agree with TRBD1. Germline CDR1 and CDR2: MDHEN and SYDVKM. The CDR3 sequence is 13 residues long. V gave up 3 bases and J gave up 7 bases; unmatched junction bases: 5. This CDR3 is CASSLSQGGGYTF. CDR3 coding DNA: TGTGCCAGCAGTTTGAGTCAGGGGGGTGGCTACACCTTC.

The chain employs TRBV28 and TRBJ2-7, with D unclear. This CDR3 is 17 amino acids long. Germline assignment: CDR1 MDHEN and CDR2 SYDVKM. Trimming took off 4 bases at V and 7 bases at J, with 26 bases between the two ends. CDR3 nucleotides: TGTGCCAGCAGTTCGACTGTACCTGGTGTGCTCGGAAGGGAGCAGTACTTC. Translating gives CASSSTVPGVLGREQYF.

This sequence joins TRBV5-1 and TRBJ1-2, with 7 bases lining up with TRBD1. Germline V gives CDR1 SGHRS, CDR2 YFSETQ. Unmatched junction bases numbered 8, after V lost 0 bases and J lost 6 bases. The CDR3 totals 15 residues. The DNA for the CDR3 is TGCGCCAGCAGCTTGGGACTCCGCACAGGGGATGGCTACACCTTC. It yields the protein CASSLGLRTGDGYTF.

This clone was recorded once. The V and J genes are TRBV28 and TRBJ1-2; 9 bases map to TRBD1. The CDR3 spans 15 residues. V shed 5 bases, J shed 6 bases, and the junction held 10 bases outside the gene matches. Germline V gene sequence: CDR1 MDHEN, CDR2 SYDVKM. This CDR3 reads CASSGVPGTGHGYTF. CDR3 nucleotide sequence: TGTGCCAGCAGTGGGGTTCCCGGGACAGGGCATGGCTACACCTTC.

The chain combines TRBV5-1 with TRBJ2-6; D not certain. Germline CDR1 reads SGHRS; CDR2 reads YFSETQ. The CDR3 runs to 17 residues. V was cut by 4 bases and J by 0 bases, with 14 bases left in between. The CDR3: CASSQSHTTSGANVLTF. The CDR3 DNA reads TGCGCCAGCAGCCAGTCTCATACCACCTCTGGGGCCAACGTCCTGACTTTC.

The chain combines TRBV19 with TRBJ2-3; 9 positions match TRBD1. The germline V gene encodes CDR1 LNHDA and CDR2 SQIVND (reference sequence). This CDR3 is built from 16 residues. The V segment lost 9 bases and the J segment 3 bases; nucleotides outside the gene matches: 13. The CDR3 sequence is CASSTLGQGKTDTQYF. The CDR3 coding sequence is TGTGCCAGCTCTACCCTCGGACAGGGGAAGACAGATACGCAGTATTTT.

The chain employs TRBV11-3 and TRBJ2-4; D possibly corresponds to TRBD1 (5 bases). CDR1 is SGHNT and CDR2 is YENEEA in the germline V gene. The CDR3 consists of 20 residues. Trimming pared 2 bases from V and 1 base from J, leaving 24 bases between. In nucleotides, the CDR3 is TGTGCCAGCAGCTTACCACGGCCCAGGCGGCAGGGCGAGGCCAAAAACATTCAGTACTTC. Its protein product is CASSLPRPRRQGEAKNIQYF.

The V call is TRBV10-3, the J call TRBJ2-7, with 7 bases aligning to TRBD1. After removal of 3 bases from V and 6 bases from J, the junction contained 5 bases not matched to a gene. This CDR3 has 13 residues. In germline, CDR1 is ENHRY, CDR2 SYGVKD. The CDR3 DNA reads TGTGCCATCAGTGAAGACAGGGTAGGCGAGCAGTACTTC. Translating gives CAISEDRVGEQYF.

This clone was seen a single time. The chain links TRBV19 to TRBJ2-2; D gene uncertain. Germline V gene sequence: CDR1 LNHDA, CDR2 SQIVND (reference sequence). V was cut by 5 bases and J by 2 bases, with 9 bases left in between. This CDR3 has 14 residues. CDR3 loop: CASSLTLNTGELFF. Written as DNA, the CDR3 is TGTGCCAGTAGTCTGACGCTAAACACCGGGGAGCTGTTTTTT.

The chain has TRBV6-1 and TRBJ2-7; TRBD1 matches at 7 bases. V trimming: 6 bases; J trimming: 1 base; junction bases outside the gene matches: 3. Per germline, CDR1 MNHNS and CDR2 SASEGT. This CDR3 contains 13 residues. The CDR3 loop is CASSLQGSYEQYF. CDR3 nucleotides: TGTGCCAGCAGCCTACAGGGGTCCTACGAGCAGTACTTC.

The chain recombines TRBV30 with TRBJ2-3; weak D call: TRBD1 (5 bases). The V and J ends lost 0 bases and 2 bases respectively, with 9 bases between them. Germline V gene lookup returns CDR1 GTSNPN and CDR2 SVGIG (reference sequence). The CDR3 has 14 residues. The CDR3: CAWSVLGDTDTQYF. In DNA form, the CDR3 reads TGTGCCTGGAGTGTTTTAGGGGACACAGATACGCAGTATTTT.

The CDR3: CASSDALAGTDTQYF. Here the CDR3 DNA reads TGCGCCAGCAGTGACGCACTGGCTGGCACAGATACGCAGTATTTT. The chain has TRBV10-2 and TRBJ2-3; D ambiguous. The CDR3 extends over 15 amino acids. Germline lookup yields CDR1 WSHSY and CDR2 SAAADI. V was trimmed by 3 bases and J by 1 base, leaving 11 bases between them.

V usage is TRBV7-9 and J usage is TRBJ2-1; 7 bases map to TRBD1. This CDR3 is built from 15 residues. V lost 4 bases to trimming and J lost 3 bases; unmatched junction nucleotides: 6. The germline V gene encodes CDR1 SEHNR and CDR2 FQNEAQ (reference sequence). CDR3 nucleotide sequence: TGTGCCAGCAGCTCCTCTTACAGGGGCTACAATGAGCAGTTCTTC. Translated: CASSSSYRGYNEQFF.

The genes are TRBV28 and TRBJ1-1; D is unresolved. The V end was cut by 2 bases, the J end by 11 bases, with 15 bases between. CDR1 is MDHEN and CDR2 is SYDVKM in the germline V gene. This CDR3 spans 13 amino acids. The CDR3 sequence is CASSLDGTGRAFF. The CDR3, as DNA: TGTGCCAGCAGTTTAGACGGAACCGGACGTGCTTTCTTT.

This chain joins TRBV6-1 and TRBJ2-1; possibly TRBD1 or TRBD2 for D (5 bases each). This CDR3 is 15 amino acids long. The germline V and J ends were trimmed by 4 bases and 6 bases, with 16 bases remaining between them. Germline CDR1 is MNHNS and CDR2 is SASEGT. The DNA for the CDR3 is TGTGCCAGCAGTGCTGGGACCTATGGAGGCAATGAGCAGTTCTTC. It is translated as CASSAGTYGGNEQFF.

J is TRBJ2-3 and V is TRBV11-3; D is unresolved. CDR1 SGHNT and CDR2 YENEEA come from the germline V gene. This CDR3 is built from 10 residues. The V gene lost 1 base and the J gene lost 14 bases, with 7 bases spanning the gap. Here the CDR3 DNA reads TGTGCCAGCAGCTTAGGACCCCGGTATTTT. Its translation: CASSLGPRYF. Looking up the rest from reference TRBV11-3 and TRBJ2-3 gives the full variable domain: EAGVVQSPRYKIIEKKQPVAFWCNPISGHNTLYWYLQNLGQGPELLIRYENEEAVDDSQLPKDRFSAERLKGVDSTLKIQPAELGDSAVYLCASSLGPRYFGPGTRLTVL.

The chain couples TRBV6-1 to TRBJ2-7; D perhaps matches TRBD1 (5 bases). Trimming took 6 bases from V and 0 from J, leaving 12 bases between them. The length of the CDR3 is 14 residues. Germline loops: CDR1 MNHNS, CDR2 SASEGT. CDR3 sequence (DNA): TGTGCCAGCAGCTTAAGACAGAGCTCCTACGAGCAGTACTTC. Encoded protein: CASSLRQSSYEQYF.